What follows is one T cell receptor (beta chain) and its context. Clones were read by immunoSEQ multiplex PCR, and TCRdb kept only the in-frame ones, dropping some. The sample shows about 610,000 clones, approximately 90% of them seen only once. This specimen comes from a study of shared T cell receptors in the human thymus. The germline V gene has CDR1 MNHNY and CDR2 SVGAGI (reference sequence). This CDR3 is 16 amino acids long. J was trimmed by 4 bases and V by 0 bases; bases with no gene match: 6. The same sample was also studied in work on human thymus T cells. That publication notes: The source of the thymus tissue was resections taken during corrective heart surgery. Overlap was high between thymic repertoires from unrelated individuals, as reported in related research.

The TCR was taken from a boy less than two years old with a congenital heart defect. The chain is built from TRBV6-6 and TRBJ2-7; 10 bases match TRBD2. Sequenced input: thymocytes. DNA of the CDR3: TGTGCCAGCAGTTACTCGAACACTAGCGGGAAATACGAGCAGTACTTC. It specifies CASSYSNTSGKYEQYF.